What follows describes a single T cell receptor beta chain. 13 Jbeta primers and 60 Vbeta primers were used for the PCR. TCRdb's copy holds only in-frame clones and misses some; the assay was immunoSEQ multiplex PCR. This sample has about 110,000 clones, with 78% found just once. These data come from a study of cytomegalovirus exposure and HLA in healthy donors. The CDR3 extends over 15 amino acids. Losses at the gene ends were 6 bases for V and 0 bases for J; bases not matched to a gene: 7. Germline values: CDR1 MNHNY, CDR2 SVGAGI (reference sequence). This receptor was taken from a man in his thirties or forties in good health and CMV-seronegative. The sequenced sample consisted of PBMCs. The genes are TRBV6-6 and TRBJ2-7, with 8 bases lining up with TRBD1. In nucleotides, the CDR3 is TGTGCCAGCAGCGGACAGGGTACCGCCTCCTACGAGCAGTACTTC. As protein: CASSGQGTASYEQYF.